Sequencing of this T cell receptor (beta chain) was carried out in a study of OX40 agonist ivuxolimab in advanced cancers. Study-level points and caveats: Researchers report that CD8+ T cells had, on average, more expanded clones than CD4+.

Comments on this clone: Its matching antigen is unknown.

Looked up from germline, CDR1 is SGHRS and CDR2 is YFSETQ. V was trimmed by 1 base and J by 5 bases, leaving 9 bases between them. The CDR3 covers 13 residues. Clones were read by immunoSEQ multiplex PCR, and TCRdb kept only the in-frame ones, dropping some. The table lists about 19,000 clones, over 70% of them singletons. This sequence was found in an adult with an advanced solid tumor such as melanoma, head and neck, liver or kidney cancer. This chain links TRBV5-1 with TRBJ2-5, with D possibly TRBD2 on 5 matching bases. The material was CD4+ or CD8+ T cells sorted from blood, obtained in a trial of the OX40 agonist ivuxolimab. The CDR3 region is CASSLSGSETQYF. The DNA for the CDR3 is TGCGCCAGCAGCTTGTCGGGGAGTGAGACCCAGTACTTC.